Sequencing of this TCR beta chain was carried out in a study of T cell responses to AZD1222 COVID-19 vaccine. This table comes from immunoSEQ multiplex PCR, and its TCRdb copy is limited to in-frame clones, with some not included. The data show 120,000 or so clones, 91% seen once. This clone appeared a single time. The clonotype was recovered from an adult in good health. Here the sequenced sample was peripheral blood, taken on day 0 of AZD1222 vaccination.

The CDR3, as DNA: TGCGCCAGCAGCGCGGGACGGGTGAACACTGAAGCTTTCTTT. It encodes CASSAGRVNTEAFF. The chain joins TRBV5-1 to TRBJ1-1; D may be TRBD1 (5 bases). V lost 4 bases, J lost 0 bases, and 10 bases lay in between. Germline V lookup: CDR1 SGHRS, CDR2 YFSETQ. CDR3 size: 14 residues. Supplemented by reference TRBV5-1 and TRBJ1-1, the full variable domain reads KAGVTQTPRYLIKTRGQQVTLSCSPISGHRSVSWYQQTPGQGLQFLFEYFSETQRNKGNFPGRFSGRQFSNSRSEMNVSTLELGDSALYLCASSAGRVNTEAFFGQGTRLTVV.